This is a list of T cell receptor beta chains from one sample in a study of response to subunit inactivated influenza vaccine. TCRdb fed the RT-PCR reads into MiXCR, producing one record per CDR3 protein. The top ten hold 6.5% to 8% of the sample, which has hundreds of thousands of distinct CDR3 sequences, 13% to 15% seen once. The material sequenced was PBMCs from blood, taken less than 15 days before vaccination. The receptor source for this set is a man aged 50 to 59 who received an inactivated influenza vaccine. The CDR3 runs from the conserved cysteine through the conserved F or W. Each record gives: D gene, clone size, V gene, J gene, CDR3 protein, CDR3 DNA. D genes are given only for firm matches. Only some rows state a clone size, as once, few, many or a class for expanded clones.

D: TRBD2; size: few; V: TRBV20-1; J: TRBJ2-1; CDR3: CSAKLLAGGRLYNEQFF; DNA: TGCAGTGCTAAGCTTCTAGCGGGAGGTCGGTTATACAATGAGCAGTTCTTC
D: -; size: -; V: TRBV6-2/TRBV6-3; J: TRBJ2-1; CDR3: CASISRDIHYNEQFF; DNA: TGTGCCAGCATAAGCCGGGACATACACTACAATGAGCAGTTCTTC
D: TRBD1; size: -; V: TRBV5-5; J: TRBJ1-6; CDR3: CASSLYLRTGREPLHF; DNA: TGTGCCAGCAGCTTGTATCTTAGGACAGGGAGAGAACCCCTCCACTTT
D: -; size: -; V: TRBV10-3; J: TRBJ2-7; CDR3: CAISETIREQYF; DNA: TGTGCCATCAGTGAGACTATTCGCGAGCAGTACTTC
D: -; size: -; V: TRBV27; J: TRBJ1-2; CDR3: CASRPLTDSNYGYTF; DNA: TGTGCCAGCAGACCGCTCACCGACAGCAATTATGGCTACACCTTC
D: -; size: many; V: TRBV12-3/TRBV12-4; J: TRBJ2-1; CDR3: CASSFGPPRPNEQFF; DNA: TGTGCCAGCAGTTTTGGCCCCCCGAGGCCCAATGAGCAGTTCTTC
D: TRBD2; size: -; V: TRBV5-4; J: TRBJ2-7; CDR3: CASSPGLEGSYEQYF; DNA: TGTGCCAGCAGTCCGGGACTAGAGGGCTCCTACGAGCAGTACTTC
D: -; size: -; V: TRBV5-1; J: TRBJ1-2; CDR3: CASSLAGTYFGYTF; DNA: TGCGCCAGCAGCTTGGCCGGGACCTACTTTGGCTACACCTTC
D: TRBD1; size: many; V: TRBV12-3/TRBV12-4; J: TRBJ1-5; CDR3: CASRRDRASNQPQHF; DNA: TGTGCCAGCAGACGGGACAGGGCGAGCAATCAGCCCCAGCATTTT
D: TRBD1; size: many; V: TRBV7-7; J: TRBJ2-2; CDR3: CASSLRQGTGELFF; DNA: TGTGCTAGCAGCCTACGACAGGGGACCGGGGAGCTGTTTTTT
D: -; size: few; V: TRBV21-1; J: TRBJ2-3; CDR3: CASSKEFQGLGTDTQYF; DNA: TGTGCCAGCAGCAAAGAGTTCCAGGGTTTAGGCACAGATACGCAGTATTTT
D: TRBD2; size: many; V: TRBV4-1; J: TRBJ2-5; CDR3: CASSQASSSGGQETQYF; DNA: TGCGCCAGCAGCCAAGCGAGCTCTAGCGGGGGCCAAGAGACCCAGTACTTC
D: -; size: many; V: TRBV3-1; J: TRBJ2-4; CDR3: CASSRGLDIQYF; DNA: TGTGCCAGCAGCCGGGGCTTGGACATTCAGTACTTC
D: TRBD2; size: -; V: TRBV28; J: TRBJ2-3; CDR3: CAIETSGVDTQYF; DNA: TGTGCCATAGAGACTAGCGGAGTAGATACGCAGTATTTT
D: TRBD1; size: -; V: TRBV30; J: TRBJ1-2; CDR3: CAWSSQGTGNYGYTF; DNA: TGTGCCTGGAGTTCCCAGGGGACAGGGAACTATGGCTACACCTTC
D: TRBD1; size: many; V: TRBV24-1; J: TRBJ2-2; CDR3: CATSVSTGGITGELFF; DNA: TGTGCCACCAGTGTTTCGACAGGGGGCATAACCGGGGAGCTGTTTTTT
D: TRBD2; size: few; V: TRBV24-1; J: TRBJ2-2; CDR3: CATSSARGGNTGELFF; DNA: TGTGCCACCAGCTCAGCCCGGGGGGGGAACACCGGGGAGCTGTTTTTT
D: -; size: -; V: TRBV7-9; J: TRBJ2-7; CDR3: CASSPGPIYEQYF; DNA: TGTGCCAGCAGCCCGGGACCGATCTACGAGCAGTACTTC
D: TRBD2; size: few; V: TRBV20-1; J: TRBJ2-1; CDR3: CSAVGTSGPYNEQFF; DNA: TGCAGTGCTGTGGGCACTAGCGGGCCCTACAATGAGCAGTTCTTC
D: -; size: few; V: TRBV3-1; J: TRBJ1-1; CDR3: CASSQMSLGHTEAFF; DNA: TGTGCCAGCAGCCAGATGTCCCTTGGGCACACTGAAGCTTTCTTT
D: -; size: -; V: TRBV7-8; J: TRBJ2-3; CDR3: CASNRPGRVSDTQYF; DNA: TGTGCCAGCAACCGCCCGGGCAGGGTTTCAGATACGCAGTATTTT
D: -; size: few; V: TRBV9; J: TRBJ2-3; CDR3: CASSADRYPFTDTQYF; DNA: TGTGCCAGCAGCGCCGACAGATACCCGTTCACAGATACGCAGTATTTT
D: TRBD1; size: -; V: TRBV10-2; J: TRBJ1-1; CDR3: CASQDRGHTEAFF; DNA: TGCGCCAGCCAGGACAGGGGTCACACTGAAGCTTTCTTT
D: -; size: few; V: TRBV10-3; J: TRBJ2-2; CDR3: CAISRGANTGELFF; DNA: TGTGCCATCAGCCGCGGGGCGAACACCGGGGAGCTGTTTTTT
D: TRBD1; size: many; V: TRBV11-2; J: TRBJ2-7; CDR3: CASSRTGNGYEQYF; DNA: TGTGCCAGCAGCAGGACAGGGAATGGGTACGAGCAGTACTTC
D: -; size: -; V: TRBV27; J: TRBJ2-2; CDR3: CASSPYRSTGELFF; DNA: TGTGCCAGCAGCCCCTACAGGAGCACCGGGGAGCTGTTTTTT
D: -; size: few; V: TRBV28; J: TRBJ2-1; CDR3: CASSPRGRGLNEQFF; DNA: TGTGCCAGCAGCCCAAGGGGCAGGGGATTAAATGAGCAGTTCTTC
D: TRBD1; size: many; V: TRBV29-1; J: TRBJ1-5; CDR3: CSVRGQGDHQPQHF; DNA: TGCAGCGTAAGGGGGCAGGGGGACCATCAGCCCCAGCATTTT
D: TRBD1; size: few; V: TRBV4-1; J: TRBJ2-7; CDR3: CASSQDQGDLYEQYF; DNA: TGCGCCAGCAGCCAAGATCAGGGGGATTTATACGAGCAGTACTTC
D: -; size: -; V: TRBV20-1; J: TRBJ2-5; CDR3: CSDEYQETQYF; DNA: TGCAGTGACGAGTACCAAGAGACCCAGTACTTC
D: -; size: few; V: TRBV20-1; J: TRBJ2-1; CDR3: CSASSGSSYNEQFF; DNA: TGCAGTGCTAGTTCCGGGAGCTCCTACAATGAGCAGTTCTTC
D: -; size: -; V: TRBV20-1; J: TRBJ1-1; CDR3: CSAGTNTEAFF; DNA: TGCAGTGCTGGGACGAACACTGAAGCTTTCTTT
D: -; size: few; V: TRBV20-1; J: TRBJ2-1; CDR3: CSARPLASYNEQFF; DNA: TGCAGTGCTAGACCCCTAGCGAGCTACAATGAGCAGTTCTTC
D: -; size: few; V: TRBV11-2; J: TRBJ1-4; CDR3: CASSLVSGAGTGIGEKLFF; DNA: TGTGCCAGCAGCTTAGTGAGTGGGGCTGGCACAGGGATCGGCGAAAAACTGTTTTTT
D: -; size: many; V: TRBV28; J: TRBJ2-2; CDR3: CASSLGQGGNTGELFF; DNA: TGTGCCAGCAGTTTAGGGCAGGGGGGGAACACCGGGGAGCTGTTTTTT
D: -; size: -; V: TRBV7-9; J: TRBJ1-5; CDR3: CASSLASSNQPQHF; DNA: TGTGCCAGCAGCTTAGCATCCAGTAATCAGCCCCAGCATTTT